This T cell receptor (beta chain) derives from a study of blood T cell repertoires in COVID-19. Overall study: The origin of the acute and convalescent COVID-19 samples was the United States, Italy and Spain. PBMCs, B-cell-depleted T cells, or T cells were the source of the cDNA or gDNA that made up the material.

In the original analysis: Reference gene primer amplification yielded estimated nucleated cell counts. The repertoire was sequenced with immunoSEQ multiplex PCR; TCRdb's copy has only in-frame clones and lacks some. V, J and clone size were drawn from that table, and D and trimming were deduced from the DNA. Altogether about 290,000 clones are present, approximately 90% being singletons, with the ten largest covering roughly 5.1%. Germline CDR1 KGHDR, CDR2 SFDVKD. Trimming took 8 bases from V and 6 from J; bases not matched to a gene: 5. The CDR3 length is 13 residues. V and J are TRBV24-1 and TRBJ2-1; 8 nucleotides match TRBD2. The clonotype originates from a man between 35 and 55 years old with acute or convalescent COVID-19. Sequenced sample: peripheral blood. The CDR3: CATNDGGANEQFF. The CDR3 coding sequence is TGTGCCACCAATGACGGGGGGGCCAATGAGCAGTTCTTC.